This T cell receptor (beta chain) appears in the sequencing data of a study of T cells in tumors and immune-related adverse events. This clone was seen more than once but under ten times. Clones were read by immunoSEQ multiplex PCR, and TCRdb kept only the in-frame ones, dropping some. This table has about 22,000 clones, 75% to 95% appearing once. The TCR originated in a female donor with metastatic renal cell carcinoma. The sample in question was lymph node tissue, obtained from a patient treated with anti-PD-1 therapy.

The CDR3 nucleotides read TGTGCCAGCAGCACTTCTACCGCGAACACCGGGGAGCTGTTTTTT. Translation: CASSTSTANTGELFF. The chain combines TRBV7-2 with TRBJ2-2; D remains ambiguous. This CDR3 is built from 15 residues. Germline CDR1 and CDR2: SGHTA and FQGNSA. The V and J ends lost 5 bases and 0 bases respectively, with 10 bases between them.